The clone carrying this TCR beta chain turned up a few times. The sample comes from a study of blood T cell repertoires in COVID-19. Study in general: Acute and convalescent COVID-19 samples came from the United States, Italy and Spain. PBMCs, B-cell-depleted T cells, or T cells provided the cDNA or gDNA that made up the material.

Germline values: CDR1 MDHEN, CDR2 SYDVKM. The V and J ends lost 2 bases and 4 bases, in that order; junction bases with no gene match: 7. The length of the CDR3 is 15 residues. Original methodology: The assay estimated nucleated cells by amplifying reference gene primers. Profiling relied on immunoSEQ multiplex PCR, and the TCRdb table lists in-frame clones only, not all of them. That table gives V, J and clone size, and the DNA gave D and trimming. Of roughly 190,000 clones listed, 80% to 85% are singletons. The TCR was taken from a human donor with acute or convalescent COVID-19. The donor label of this sample is uncertain. The sample consisted of peripheral blood. V gene TRBV28 combines with J gene TRBJ1-2; 7 bases line up with TRBD1. DNA of the CDR3: TGTGCCAGCAGTTTACCCTCTGCAGGGGGCTATGGCTACACCTTC. This encodes CASSLPSAGGYGYTF.